The source of this TCR beta chain is a study of PD-1 blockade in mismatch repair-deficient tumors. Whole-study findings and limits: Tumor-resident clones, often undetectable pretreatment in blood, expanded then contracted after pembrolizumab.

Measured with immunoSEQ multiplex PCR; TCRdb has only the in-frame clones, and not every one. The data show some 84,000 clones, around 85% seen once. V was trimmed by 6 bases and J by 4 bases, leaving 6 bases between them. The germline CDR1 and CDR2 sequences are MNHNS and SASEGT. The CDR3 contains 11 residues. Of note for this clone: Its cognate antigen is unknown.

TCR sequencing covered a few patients who responded to pembrolizumab. The rearrangement uses TRBV6-1 and TRBJ1-2; a weak D match, TRBD1 (5 bases). The receptor was derived from an adult with mismatch repair-deficient cancer. Sequencing was performed on peripheral blood, taken 12 weeks after starting pembrolizumab. The CDR3 DNA reads TGTGCCAGCAGGCAGGGCTATGGCTACACCTTC. Its protein is CASRQGYGYTF.